This T cell receptor beta chain was identified in a study of blood T cell repertoires in COVID-19. Study details: Sources were T cells, B-cell-depleted T cells, or PBMCs; the material itself was cDNA or gDNA.

Authors' processing steps: It was from reference gene primer amplification that nucleated cell counts were estimated. Assay used: immunoSEQ multiplex PCR; TCRdb lists only in-frame clones, some missing. The D gene and trimming were derived from the DNA, and the V and J assignments and clone size from that table. This table holds roughly 70,000 clones, approximately 90% found once. Concerning this clone: Other DNA variants within this sample encode the same CDR3.

The germline V gene has CDR1 SGHKS and CDR2 YYEKEE (reference sequence). The J segment lost 4 bases and the V segment lost 8 bases, leaving 8 bases of the junction unmatched. The CDR3 contains 15 residues. The chain links TRBV5-5 to TRBJ2-5; 13 nucleotides line up with TRBD2. The material sequenced was peripheral blood. This TCR was sampled from a man aged 45-65 years with active COVID-19. This CDR3 reads CASYTSGRAGETQYF. DNA of the CDR3: TGTGCCAGTTATACTAGCGGGAGGGCCGGAGAGACCCAGTACTTC.